The present TCR beta chain was sequenced within a study of T cell responses to AZD1222 COVID-19 vaccine. On this clone: Its target is unknown.

Study-wide results and caveats: White British ancestry dominated among donors, who included more females, and clonal diversity was possibly underestimated. Only a handful of AZD1222 recipients tested seropositive at baseline. Following two doses of AZD1222, Spike-specific TCR breadth and depth rose. Distributed over spike, vaccine-associated CD4 TCRs predominated at 160-218 and 743-854.

J gave up 2 bases and V 7 bases, and 5 bases lay outside the gene matches. CDR1 is MNHEY and CDR2 is SVGAGI in the germline V gene. The CDR3 is 15 residues long. Assay used: immunoSEQ multiplex PCR; TCRdb lists only in-frame clones, some missing. The table records roughly 120,000 clones, roughly nine tenths of them present only once. Sequencing used peripheral blood, obtained 28 days after the second AZD1222 dose. This receptor was obtained from an adult who received the AZD1222 COVID-19 vaccine. The genes are TRBV6-5 and TRBJ2-7, with TRBD2 matching 13 bases. The CDR3 reads CASTELAGGPYEQYF. In DNA, the CDR3 is TGTGCCAGCACCGAACTAGCGGGAGGGCCCTACGAGCAGTACTTC.